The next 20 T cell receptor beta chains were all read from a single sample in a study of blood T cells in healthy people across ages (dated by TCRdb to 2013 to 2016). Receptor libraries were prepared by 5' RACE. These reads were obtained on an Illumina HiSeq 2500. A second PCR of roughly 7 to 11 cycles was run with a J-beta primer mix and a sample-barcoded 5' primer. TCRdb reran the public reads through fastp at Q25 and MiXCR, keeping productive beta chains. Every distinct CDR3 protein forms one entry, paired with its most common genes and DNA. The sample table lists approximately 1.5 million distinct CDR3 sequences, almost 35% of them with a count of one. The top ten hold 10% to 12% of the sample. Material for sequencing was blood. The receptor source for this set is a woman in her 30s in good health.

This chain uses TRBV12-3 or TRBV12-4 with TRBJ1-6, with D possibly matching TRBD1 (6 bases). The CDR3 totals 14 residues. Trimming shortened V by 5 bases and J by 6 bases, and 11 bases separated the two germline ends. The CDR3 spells CASSLGTRNSPLHF. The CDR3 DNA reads TGTGCCAGCAGTCTGGGGACACGTAATTCACCCCTCCACTTT.

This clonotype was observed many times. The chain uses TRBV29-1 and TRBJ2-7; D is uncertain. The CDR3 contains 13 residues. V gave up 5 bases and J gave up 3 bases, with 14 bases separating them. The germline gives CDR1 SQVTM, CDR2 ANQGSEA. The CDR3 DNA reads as TGCAGCGTTCAGATCCCCACCAGCTACGAGCAGTACTTC. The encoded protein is CSVQIPTSYEQYF.

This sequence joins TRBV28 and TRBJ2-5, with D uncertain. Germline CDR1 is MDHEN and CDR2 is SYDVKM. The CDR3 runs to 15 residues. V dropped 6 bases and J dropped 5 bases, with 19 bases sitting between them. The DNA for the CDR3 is TGTGCCAGCAGACCCACATGGAGCGCGGAGGAGACCCAGTACTTC. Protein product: CASRPTWSAEETQYF.

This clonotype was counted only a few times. The CDR3 sequence: CSAPPGTSVKETQYF. The CDR3 coding sequence is TGCAGTGCCCCGCCCGGGACTAGCGTAAAGGAGACCCAGTACTTC. This chain joins TRBV20-1 and TRBJ2-5; 10 nucleotides line up with TRBD2. CDR1 and CDR2 from the germline V gene are DFQATT and SNEGSKA (reference sequence). V trimming: 6 bases; J trimming: 5 bases; junction bases outside the gene matches: 12. The CDR3 length is 15 residues.

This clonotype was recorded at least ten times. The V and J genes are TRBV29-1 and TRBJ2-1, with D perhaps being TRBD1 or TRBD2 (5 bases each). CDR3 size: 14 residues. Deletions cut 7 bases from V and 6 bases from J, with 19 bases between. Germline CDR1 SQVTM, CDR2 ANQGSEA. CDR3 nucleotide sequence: TGCAGCGCCGTAGGGGTACTGGGGAGCAATGAGCAGTTCTTC. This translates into CSAVGVLGSNEQFF.

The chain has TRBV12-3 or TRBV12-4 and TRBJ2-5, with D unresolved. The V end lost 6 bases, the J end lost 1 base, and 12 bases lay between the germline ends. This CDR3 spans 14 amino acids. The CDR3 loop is CASRVGRFQETQYF. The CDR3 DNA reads TGTGCCAGCAGGGTCGGGCGGTTCCAAGAGACCCAGTACTTC.

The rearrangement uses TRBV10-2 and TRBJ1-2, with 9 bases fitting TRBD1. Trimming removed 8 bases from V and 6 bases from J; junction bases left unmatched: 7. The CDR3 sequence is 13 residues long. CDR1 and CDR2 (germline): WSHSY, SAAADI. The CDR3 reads CASHPGTGHGYTF. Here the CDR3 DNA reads TGCGCCAGCCATCCCGGGACAGGGCATGGCTACACCTTC.

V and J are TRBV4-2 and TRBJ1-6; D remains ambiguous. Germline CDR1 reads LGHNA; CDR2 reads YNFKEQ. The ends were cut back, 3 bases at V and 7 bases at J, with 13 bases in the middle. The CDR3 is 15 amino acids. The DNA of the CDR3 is TGTGCCAGCAGCCATCACAGCGTTATGAATTCACCCCTCCACTTT. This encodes CASSHHSVMNSPLHF.

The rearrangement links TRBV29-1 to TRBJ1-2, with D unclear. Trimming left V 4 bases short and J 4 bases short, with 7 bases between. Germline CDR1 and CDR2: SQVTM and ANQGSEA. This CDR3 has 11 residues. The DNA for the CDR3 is TGCAGCGTTGTCAACCCCTATGGCTACACCTTC. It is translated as CSVVNPYGYTF.

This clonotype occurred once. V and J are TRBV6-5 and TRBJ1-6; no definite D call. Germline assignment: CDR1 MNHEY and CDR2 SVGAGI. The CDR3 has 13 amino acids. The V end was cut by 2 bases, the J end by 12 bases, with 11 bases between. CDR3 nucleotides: TGTGCCAGCAGTTACGGCCGTGGGAGACCCCTCCACTTT. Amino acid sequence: CASSYGRGRPLHF.

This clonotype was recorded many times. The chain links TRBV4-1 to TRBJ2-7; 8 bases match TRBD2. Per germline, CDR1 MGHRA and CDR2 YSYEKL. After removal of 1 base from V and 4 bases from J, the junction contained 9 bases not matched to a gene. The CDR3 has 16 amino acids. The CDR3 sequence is CASSQVTGGPLYEQYF. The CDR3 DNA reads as TGCGCCAGCAGCCAAGTAACGGGAGGGCCTTTGTACGAGCAGTACTTC.

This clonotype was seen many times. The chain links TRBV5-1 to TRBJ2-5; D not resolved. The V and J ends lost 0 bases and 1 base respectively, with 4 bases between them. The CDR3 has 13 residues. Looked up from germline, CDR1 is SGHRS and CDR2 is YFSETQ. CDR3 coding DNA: TGCGCCAGCAGCTTGGAGTCCCAAGAGACCCAGTACTTC. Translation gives CASSLESQETQYF.

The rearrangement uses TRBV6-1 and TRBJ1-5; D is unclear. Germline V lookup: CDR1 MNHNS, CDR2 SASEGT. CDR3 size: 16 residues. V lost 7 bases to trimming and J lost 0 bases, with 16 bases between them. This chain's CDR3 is CASITEGFYSNQPQHF. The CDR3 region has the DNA TGTGCCAGCATAACAGAGGGATTTTATAGCAATCAGCCCCAGCATTTT.

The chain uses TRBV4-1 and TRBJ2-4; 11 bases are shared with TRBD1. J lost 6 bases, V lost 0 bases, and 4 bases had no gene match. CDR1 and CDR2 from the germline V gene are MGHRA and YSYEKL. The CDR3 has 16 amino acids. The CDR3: CASSQDGQGAGNIQYF. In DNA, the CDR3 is TGCGCCAGCAGCCAAGATGGACAGGGGGCGGGAAACATTCAGTACTTC.

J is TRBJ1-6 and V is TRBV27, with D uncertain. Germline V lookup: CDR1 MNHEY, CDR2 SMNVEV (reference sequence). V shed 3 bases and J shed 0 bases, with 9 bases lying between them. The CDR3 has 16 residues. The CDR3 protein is CASSFSASSYNSPLHF. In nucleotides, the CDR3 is TGTGCCAGCAGTTTTTCAGCGAGCTCCTATAATTCACCCCTCCACTTT.

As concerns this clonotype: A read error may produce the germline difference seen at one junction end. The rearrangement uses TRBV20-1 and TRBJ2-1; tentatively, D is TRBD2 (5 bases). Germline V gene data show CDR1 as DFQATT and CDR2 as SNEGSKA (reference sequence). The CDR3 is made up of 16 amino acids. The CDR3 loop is CGARPLRGSSYNEQFF. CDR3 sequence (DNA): TGCGGTGCCCGCCCTTTAAGAGGGAGCTCCTACAATGAGCAGTTCTTC.

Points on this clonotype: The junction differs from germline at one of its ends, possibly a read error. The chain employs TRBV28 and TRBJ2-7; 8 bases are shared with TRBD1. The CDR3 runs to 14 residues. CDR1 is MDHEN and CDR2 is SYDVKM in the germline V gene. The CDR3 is CASSWTGLSYGQYF. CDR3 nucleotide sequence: TGTGCCAGCAGTTGGACAGGGCTGTCCTACGGGCAGTACTTC.

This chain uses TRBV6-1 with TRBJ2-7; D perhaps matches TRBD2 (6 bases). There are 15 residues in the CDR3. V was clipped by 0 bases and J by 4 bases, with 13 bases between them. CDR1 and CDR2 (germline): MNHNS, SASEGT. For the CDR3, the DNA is TGTGCCAGCAGTGAAGCCGGACTACCCAGGTACGAGCAGTACTTC. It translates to CASSEAGLPRYEQYF.

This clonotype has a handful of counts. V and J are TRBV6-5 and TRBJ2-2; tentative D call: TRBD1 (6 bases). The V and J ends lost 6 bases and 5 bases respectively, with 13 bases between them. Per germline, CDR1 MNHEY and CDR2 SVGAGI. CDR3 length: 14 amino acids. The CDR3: CASSTQGETGELFF. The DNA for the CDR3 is TGTGCCAGCAGCACACAGGGAGAAACCGGGGAGCTGTTTTTT.

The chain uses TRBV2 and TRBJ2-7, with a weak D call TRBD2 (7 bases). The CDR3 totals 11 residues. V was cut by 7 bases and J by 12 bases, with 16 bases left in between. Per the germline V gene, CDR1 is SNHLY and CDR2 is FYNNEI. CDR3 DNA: TGTGCCAGCATTCAAGGGGGGGGCGCGTACTTC. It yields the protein CASIQGGGAYF.